Below are 19 T cell receptor beta chains sequenced from a single sample in a study of T cell repertoires in cytomegalovirus infection. MiXCR, applied by TCRdb to the reads, yields one record per CDR3 protein. The sample gives some 600,000 distinct CDR3 sequences, approximately 25% of which show up once; around 8% is in the top ten. Source material: CD8+ T cells from PBMCs. The receptors were gathered from a human donor in good health (CMV status not recorded). Some clones in this sample may be carry-over from other donors' samples.

This rearrangement joins TRBV19 to TRBJ1-2, with no clear D. The CDR3 is 11 residues long. V was pared by 10 bases and J by 6 bases, with 12 bases between. Germline CDR1 LNHDA, CDR2 SQIVND (reference sequence). CDR3 in amino acids: CATHSRDGYTF. For the CDR3, the DNA is TGTGCCACCCACTCTCGGGATGGCTACACCTTC.

This clonotype has more than one count but fewer than ten. The chain carries TRBV29-1 and TRBJ2-1, with 9 bases fitting TRBD2. Unmatched junction bases numbered 8, after V lost 4 bases and J lost 7 bases. CDR1 is SQVTM and CDR2 is ANQGSEA in the germline V gene. The CDR3 loop spans 14 amino acids. CDR3 sequence: CSVVGRGGRNEQFF. The CDR3, as DNA: TGCAGCGTTGTGGGGCGGGGGGGCCGTAATGAGCAGTTCTTC.

This clonotype was detected a few times. This sequence joins TRBV28 and TRBJ1-2; D unresolved. Between the trimmed V and J ends, which lost 2 bases and 2 bases, there was a span of 12 bases. Germline lookup yields CDR1 MDHEN and CDR2 SYDVKM. This CDR3 spans 15 amino acids. Written as DNA, the CDR3 is TGTGCCAGCAGTTTAACGGAGCACCCCAACTATGGCTACACCTTC. As protein: CASSLTEHPNYGYTF.

This sequence joins TRBV12-5 and TRBJ2-5, with D perhaps matching TRBD1 (7 bases). Germline CDR1 reads LGHNT; CDR2 reads FRNRAP. The CDR3 is made up of 17 amino acids. Trimming took 0 bases from V and 2 from J, leaving 16 bases between them. The CDR3: CASGLVPPPGGQETQYF. In nucleotides, the CDR3 is TGTGCTAGTGGTTTGGTACCACCACCAGGGGGGCAAGAGACCCAGTACTTC.

The chain joins TRBV14 to TRBJ2-1, with D hard to call. V lost 3 bases and J 4 bases, leaving 7 bases between the germline ends. The CDR3 has 13 amino acids. Germline CDR1 is SGHDN and CDR2 is FVKESK. CDR3 loop: CASSQMRYNEQFF. The CDR3 coding sequence is TGTGCCAGCAGCCAGATGAGATACAATGAGCAGTTCTTC.

V is TRBV9 and J is TRBJ2-1; D unresolved. Between the trimmed V and J ends, which lost 0 bases and 0 bases, there was a span of 10 bases. The CDR3 is 16 amino acids. CDR1 and CDR2 from the germline V gene are SGDLS and YYNGEE. CDR3 coding DNA: TGTGCCAGCAGCGTAGACAGATTAAGCTCCTACAATGAGCAGTTCTTC. It codes for CASSVDRLSSYNEQFF.

The chain carries TRBV10-2 and TRBJ1-6, with TRBD1 identical over 7 bases. The CDR3 totals 16 residues. Germline values: CDR1 WSHSY, CDR2 SAAADI. Trimming took 2 bases from V and 4 from J; bases not matched to a gene: 5. The CDR3 DNA follows: TGCGCCAGCAGTGAGGCAGGGGGTGTGTATAATTCACCCCTCCACTTT. As protein: CASSEAGGVYNSPLHF.

The rearrangement uses TRBV29-1 and TRBJ2-3, with TRBD2 matching 10 bases. Trimming took 0 bases from V and 2 from J; bases not matched to a gene: 11. The CDR3 has 18 residues. Looked up from germline, CDR1 is SQVTM and CDR2 is ANQGSEA. In DNA, the CDR3 is TGCAGCGTTGAAGATCTCAGTACTAGCGGGGATTTCACAGATACGCAGTATTTT. Amino acids: CSVEDLSTSGDFTDTQYF.

The table lists this clonotype with many counts. The genes are TRBV28 and TRBJ1-2, with 7 positions matching TRBD1. CDR1 and CDR2 (germline): MDHEN, SYDVKM. The CDR3 consists of 20 residues. J lost 8 bases, V lost 3 bases, and 27 bases had no gene match. The CDR3 is CASSFTKVYATGKKGSGYTF. In nucleotides, the CDR3 is TGTGCCAGCAGTTTTACCAAGGTCTATGCGACAGGGAAGAAGGGGAGCGGCTACACCTTC.

The chain recombines TRBV25-1 with TRBJ2-1, with 7 bases matching TRBD1. V was clipped by 2 bases and J by 5 bases; unmatched bases: 6. The germline gives CDR1 MGHDK, CDR2 SYGVNS. The CDR3 has 15 amino acids. CDR3: CASSEQDRVNNEQFF. DNA for the CDR3: TGTGCCAGCAGTGAACAAGACAGGGTTAACAATGAGCAGTTCTTC.

This clonotype was found a few times. The chain links TRBV19 to TRBJ2-1; tentative D call: TRBD2 (5 bases). This CDR3 has 17 amino acids. Germline CDR1 and CDR2: LNHDA and SQIVND (reference sequence). V was cut by 1 base and J by 0 bases, with 13 bases left in between. CDR3 region: CASSIGEISSSYNEQFF. CDR3 nucleotides: TGTGCCAGTAGTATAGGGGAGATCTCCAGCTCCTACAATGAGCAGTTCTTC.

This clonotype was counted only a few times. The V and J genes are TRBV29-1 and TRBJ2-7; 8 nucleotides match TRBD1. CDR3 length: 13 residues. V dropped 4 bases and J dropped 0; count of bases not matched to a gene: 2. Germline CDR1 is SQVTM and CDR2 is ANQGSEA. CDR3 in DNA: TGCAGCGTTGGTCAGGGGGCCTCCTACGAGCAGTACTTC. It encodes CSVGQGASYEQYF.

This clonotype came up many times. J is TRBJ1-1 and V is TRBV11-2; D is unresolved. The CDR3 covers 14 residues. The germline V gene has CDR1 SGHAT and CDR2 FQNNGV. Trimming stripped 1 base from V and 2 bases from J, with 8 bases between. The CDR3 DNA sequence: TGTGCCAGCAGCTTAGTACCGGGAAACACTGAAGCTTTCTTT. Its protein is CASSLVPGNTEAFF.

This clonotype was counted many times. V gene TRBV7-2 combines with J gene TRBJ1-1, with D possibly being TRBD1 (5 bases). This CDR3 has 15 amino acids. Looked up from germline, CDR1 is SGHTA and CDR2 is FQGNSA. The V end was cut by 5 bases, the J end by 3 bases, with 16 bases between. CDR3 amino acids: CASSPRDSSYTEAFF. The CDR3 bases are TGTGCCAGCAGCCCCCGGGACTCGTCGTACACTGAAGCTTTCTTT.

This clonotype was recorded once. One end of the junction does not line up with germline, which may come from a read error. The V gene is TRBV6-2 or TRBV6-3, the J gene TRBJ1-1; D not certain. There are 13 residues in the CDR3. Germline CDR1 MNHEY, CDR2 SVGEGT. CDR3 loop: CVSITVLNTEAFF. The DNA of the CDR3 is TGTGTCAGCATCACCGTCCTAAACACTGAAGCTTTCTTT.

The table lists this clonotype with many counts. The rearrangement joins TRBV28 to TRBJ2-5; a weak D match, TRBD1 (5 bases). Trimming cost V 2 bases and J 5 bases, with 9 bases left between them. The V gene's germline CDR1 is MDHEN and CDR2 SYDVKM. This CDR3 has 13 amino acids. CDR3 region: CASSLDSSETQYF. The CDR3 DNA is TGTGCCAGCAGTTTAGACAGTTCGGAGACCCAGTACTTC. The full variable domain, completed using reference TRBV28 and TRBJ2-5, is DVKVTQSSRYLVKRTGEKVFLECVQDMDHENMFWYRQDPGLGLRLIYFSYDVKMKEKGDIPEGYSVSREKKERFSLILESASTNQTSMYLCASSLDSSETQYFGPGTRLLVL.

The chain is built from TRBV20-1 and TRBJ2-5; maybe TRBD1 (6 bases). CDR1 and CDR2 (germline): DFQATT, SNEGSKA (reference sequence). Trimming removed 0 bases from V and 1 base from J, with 9 bases in between. This CDR3 is 14 amino acids long. DNA for the CDR3: TGCAGTGCTAGAGACCTACAGGGCCAAGAGACCCAGTACTTC. Amino acids: CSARDLQGQETQYF.

This sequence joins TRBV6-2 or TRBV6-3 and TRBJ2-7; 11 bases are shared with TRBD2. Looked up from germline, CDR1 is MNHEY and CDR2 is SVGEGT. The CDR3 has 16 residues. V lost 0 bases to trimming and J lost 4 bases; unmatched junction nucleotides: 5. The DNA of the CDR3 is TGTGCCAGCAGTTACTCGAGGCTAGCGGGGGGATACGAGCAGTACGTC. Translated: CASSYSRLAGGYEQYV.

This clonotype was detected only a few times. The chain carries TRBV29-1 and TRBJ1-5; 11 bases align to TRBD1. The CDR3 length is 16 residues. Germline V lookup: CDR1 SQVTM, CDR2 ANQGSEA. V shed 5 bases and J 0 bases; nucleotides not matched to a gene: 6. The CDR3 nucleotides read TGCAGCGTTACGGCCGGGACAGGGGGTAGCAATCAGCCCCAGCATTTT. Its translation is CSVTAGTGGSNQPQHF.